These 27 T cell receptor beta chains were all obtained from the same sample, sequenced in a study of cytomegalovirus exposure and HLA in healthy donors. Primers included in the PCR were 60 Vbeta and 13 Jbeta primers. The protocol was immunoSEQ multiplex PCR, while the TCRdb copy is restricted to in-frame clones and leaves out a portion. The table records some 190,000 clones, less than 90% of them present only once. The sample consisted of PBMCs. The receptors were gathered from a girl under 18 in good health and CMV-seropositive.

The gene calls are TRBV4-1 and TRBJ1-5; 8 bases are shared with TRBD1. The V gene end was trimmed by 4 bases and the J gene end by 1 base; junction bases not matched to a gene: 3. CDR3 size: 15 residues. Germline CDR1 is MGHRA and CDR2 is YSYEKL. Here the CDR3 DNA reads TGCGCCAGCAGCCCCCGGACAGGGAGCAATCAGCCCCAGCATTTT. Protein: CASSPRTGSNQPQHF.

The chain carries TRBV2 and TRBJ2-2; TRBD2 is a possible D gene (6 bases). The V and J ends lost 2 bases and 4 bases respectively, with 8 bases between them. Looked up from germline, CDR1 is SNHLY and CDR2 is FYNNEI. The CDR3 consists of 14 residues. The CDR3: CASSEHGGTGELFF. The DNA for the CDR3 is TGTGCCAGCAGTGAACACGGGGGCACCGGGGAGCTGTTTTTT.

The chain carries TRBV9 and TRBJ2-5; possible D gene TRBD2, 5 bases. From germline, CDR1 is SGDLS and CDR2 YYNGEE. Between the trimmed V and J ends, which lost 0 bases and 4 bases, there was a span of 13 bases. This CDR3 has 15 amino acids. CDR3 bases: TGTGCCAGCAGCGTAGGGGCGGGCCGTTTAGAGACCCAGTACTTC. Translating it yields CASSVGAGRLETQYF.

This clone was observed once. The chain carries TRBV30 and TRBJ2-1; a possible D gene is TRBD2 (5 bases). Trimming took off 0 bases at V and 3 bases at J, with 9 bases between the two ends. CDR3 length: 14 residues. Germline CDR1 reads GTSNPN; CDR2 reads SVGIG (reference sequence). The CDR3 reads CAWSVTGIYNEQFF. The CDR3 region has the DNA TGTGCCTGGAGTGTAACGGGAATCTACAATGAGCAGTTCTTC.

CDR3 in amino acids: CASRRQGRDYGYTF. The CDR3 coding sequence is TGTGCCAGCAGGAGACAGGGTCGGGACTATGGCTACACCTTC. This chain uses TRBV5-6 with TRBJ1-2; 7 bases are shared with TRBD1. The CDR3 spans 14 residues. V lost 5 bases and J lost 3; bases outside the gene matches: 7. Germline-derived CDR1 and CDR2 are SGHDT and YYEEEE.

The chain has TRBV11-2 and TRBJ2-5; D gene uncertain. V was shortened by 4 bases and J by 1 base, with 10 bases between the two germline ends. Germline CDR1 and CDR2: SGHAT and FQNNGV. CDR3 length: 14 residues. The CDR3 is CASSSWLSQETQYF. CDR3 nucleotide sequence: TGTGCCAGCAGCTCGTGGCTGTCCCAAGAGACCCAGTACTTC. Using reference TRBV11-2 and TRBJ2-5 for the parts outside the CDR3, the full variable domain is EAGVAQSPRYKIIEKRQSVAFWCNPISGHATLYWYQQILGQGPKLLIQFQNNGVVDDSQLPKDRFSAERLKGVDSTLKIQPAKLEDSAVYLCASSSWLSQETQYFGPGTRLLVL.

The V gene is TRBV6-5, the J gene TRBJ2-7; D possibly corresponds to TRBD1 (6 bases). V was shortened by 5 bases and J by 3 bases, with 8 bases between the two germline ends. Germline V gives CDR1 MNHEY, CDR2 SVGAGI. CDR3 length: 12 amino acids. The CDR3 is CASSGQSYEQYF. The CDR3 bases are TGTGCCAGCAGTGGACAGAGCTACGAGCAGTACTTC.

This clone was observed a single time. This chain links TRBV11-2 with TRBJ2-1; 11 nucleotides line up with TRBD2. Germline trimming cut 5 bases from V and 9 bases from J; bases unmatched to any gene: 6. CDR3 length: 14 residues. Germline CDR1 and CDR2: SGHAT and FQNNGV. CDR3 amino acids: CASSLVAGGPEQFF. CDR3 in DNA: TGTGCCAGCAGCCTCGTAGCGGGAGGGCCTGAGCAGTTCTTC.

The CDR3 sequence is CAISEGGASFYGYTF. CDR3 coding DNA: TGTGCCATCAGTGAGGGGGGGGCGTCTTTTTATGGCTACACCTTC. V usage is TRBV10-3 and J usage is TRBJ1-2; a possible D gene is TRBD1 (6 bases). The V and J ends lost 2 bases and 5 bases respectively, with 15 bases between them. Germline CDR1 and CDR2: ENHRY and SYGVKD. This CDR3 is 15 amino acids long.

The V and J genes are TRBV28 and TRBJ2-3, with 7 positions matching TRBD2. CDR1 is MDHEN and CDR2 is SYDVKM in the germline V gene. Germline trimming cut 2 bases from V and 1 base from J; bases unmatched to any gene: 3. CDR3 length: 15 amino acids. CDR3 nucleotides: TGTGCCAGCAGTTTAACTAGCGAAGGCACAGATACGCAGTATTTT. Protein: CASSLTSEGTDTQYF.

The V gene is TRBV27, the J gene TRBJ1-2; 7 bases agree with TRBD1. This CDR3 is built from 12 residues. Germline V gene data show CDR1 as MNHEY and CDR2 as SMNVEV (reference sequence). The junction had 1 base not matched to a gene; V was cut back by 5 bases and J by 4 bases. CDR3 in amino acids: CASSQGGYGYTF. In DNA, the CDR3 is TGTGCCAGCAGTCAGGGGGGCTATGGCTACACCTTC.

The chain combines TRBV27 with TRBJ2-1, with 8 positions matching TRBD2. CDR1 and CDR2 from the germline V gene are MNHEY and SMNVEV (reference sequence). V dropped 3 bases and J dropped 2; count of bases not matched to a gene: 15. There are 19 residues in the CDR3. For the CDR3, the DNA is TGTGCCAGCAGTTTCACCCTATCTCAAACGGGAGGGCCCTACAATGAGCAGTTCTTC. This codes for CASSFTLSQTGGPYNEQFF.

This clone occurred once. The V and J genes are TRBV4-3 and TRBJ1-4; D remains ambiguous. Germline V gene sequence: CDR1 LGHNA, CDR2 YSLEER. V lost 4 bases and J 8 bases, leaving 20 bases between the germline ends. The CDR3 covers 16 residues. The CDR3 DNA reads TGCGCCAGCAGCCGAAGGTACAACCCCGGGGAGGAAAAACTGTTTTTT. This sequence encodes CASSRRYNPGEEKLFF.

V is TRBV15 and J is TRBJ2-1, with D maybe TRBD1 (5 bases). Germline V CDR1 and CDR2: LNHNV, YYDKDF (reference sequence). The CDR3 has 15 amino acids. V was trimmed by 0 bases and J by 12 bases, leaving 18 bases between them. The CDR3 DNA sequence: TGTGCCACCAGCAGAGATGGGCCCCCAGGGCTTTGGCAGTTCTTC. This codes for CATSRDGPPGLWQFF.

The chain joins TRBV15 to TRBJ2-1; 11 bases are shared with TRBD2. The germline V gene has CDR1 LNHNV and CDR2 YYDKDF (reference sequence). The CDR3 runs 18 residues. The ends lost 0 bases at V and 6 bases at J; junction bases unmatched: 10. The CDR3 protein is CATSREYGTSGRFNEQFF. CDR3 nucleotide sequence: TGTGCCACCAGCAGAGAGTACGGAACTAGCGGGAGATTCAATGAGCAGTTCTTC.

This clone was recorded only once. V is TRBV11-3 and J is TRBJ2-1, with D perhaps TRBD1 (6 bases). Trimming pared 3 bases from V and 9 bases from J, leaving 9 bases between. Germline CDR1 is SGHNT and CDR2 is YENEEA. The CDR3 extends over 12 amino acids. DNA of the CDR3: TGTGCCAGCAGCTTGGGGGCCGGTGAGCAGTTCTTC. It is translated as CASSLGAGEQFF.

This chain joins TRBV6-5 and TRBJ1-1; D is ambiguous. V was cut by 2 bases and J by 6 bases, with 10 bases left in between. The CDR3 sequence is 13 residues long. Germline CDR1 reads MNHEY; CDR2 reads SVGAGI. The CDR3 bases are TGTGCCAGCAGTTACAGTTTGGGCCCTGAAGCTTTCTTT. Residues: CASSYSLGPEAFF.

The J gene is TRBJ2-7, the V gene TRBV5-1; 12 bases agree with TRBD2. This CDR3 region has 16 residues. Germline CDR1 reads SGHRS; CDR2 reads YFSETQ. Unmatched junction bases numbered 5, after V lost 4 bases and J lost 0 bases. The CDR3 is CASSGGLAGLSYEQYF. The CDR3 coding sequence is TGCGCCAGCAGCGGGGGACTAGCGGGTCTCTCCTACGAGCAGTACTTC.

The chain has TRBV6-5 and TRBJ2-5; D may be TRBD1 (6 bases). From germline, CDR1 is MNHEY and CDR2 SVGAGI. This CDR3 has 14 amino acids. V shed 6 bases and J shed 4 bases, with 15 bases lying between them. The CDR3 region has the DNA TGTGCCAGCAGGTTAACAGGGTTTCGAGAGACCCAGTACTTC. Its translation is CASRLTGFRETQYF.

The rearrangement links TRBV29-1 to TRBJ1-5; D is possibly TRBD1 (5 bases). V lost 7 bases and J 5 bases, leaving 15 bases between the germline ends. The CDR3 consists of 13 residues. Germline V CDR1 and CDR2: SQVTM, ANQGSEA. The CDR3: CSAVTELYQPQHF. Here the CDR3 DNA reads TGCAGCGCCGTGACAGAACTCTATCAGCCCCAGCATTTT.

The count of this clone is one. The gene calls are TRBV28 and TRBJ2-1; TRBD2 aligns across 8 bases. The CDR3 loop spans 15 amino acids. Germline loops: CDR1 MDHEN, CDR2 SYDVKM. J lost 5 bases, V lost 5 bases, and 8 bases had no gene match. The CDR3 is CASSLPGLVHNEQFF. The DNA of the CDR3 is TGTGCCAGCAGTCTTCCGGGACTAGTCCACAATGAGCAGTTCTTC.

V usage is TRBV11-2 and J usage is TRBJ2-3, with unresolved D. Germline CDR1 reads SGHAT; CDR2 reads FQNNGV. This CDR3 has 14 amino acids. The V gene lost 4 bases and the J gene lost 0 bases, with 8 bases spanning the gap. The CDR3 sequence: CASSSLASTDTQYF. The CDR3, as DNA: TGTGCCAGCAGCTCCTTGGCTAGCACAGATACGCAGTATTTT.

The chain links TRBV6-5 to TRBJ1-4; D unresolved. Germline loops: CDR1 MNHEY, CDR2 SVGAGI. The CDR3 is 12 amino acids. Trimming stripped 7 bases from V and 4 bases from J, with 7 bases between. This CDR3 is CASTGSNEKLFF. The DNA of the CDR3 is TGTGCCAGCACCGGGAGTAATGAAAAACTGTTTTTT.

For the CDR3, the DNA is TGTGCCAGCAGCGGGGTGGGACAGAACACCGGGGAGCTGTTTTTT. Translation: CASSGVGQNTGELFF. The gene calls are TRBV9 and TRBJ2-2, with D maybe TRBD1 (6 bases). Germline V CDR1 and CDR2: SGDLS, YYNGEE. The CDR3 covers 15 residues. Trimming shortened V by 3 bases and J by 1 base, and 10 bases separated the two germline ends.

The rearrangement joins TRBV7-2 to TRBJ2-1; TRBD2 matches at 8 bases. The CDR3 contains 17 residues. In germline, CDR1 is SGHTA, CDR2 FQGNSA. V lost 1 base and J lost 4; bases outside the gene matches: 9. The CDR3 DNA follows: TGTGCCAGCAGCTTAGTGTTCCGGACTAGCTCGTACAATGAGCAGTTCTTC. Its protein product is CASSLVFRTSSYNEQFF.

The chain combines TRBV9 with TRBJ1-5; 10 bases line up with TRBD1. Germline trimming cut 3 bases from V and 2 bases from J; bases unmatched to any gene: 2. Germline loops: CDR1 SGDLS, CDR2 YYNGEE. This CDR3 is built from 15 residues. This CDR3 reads CASSATGGGNQPQHF. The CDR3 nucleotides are TGTGCCAGCAGCGCGACAGGGGGCGGCAATCAGCCCCAGCATTTT.

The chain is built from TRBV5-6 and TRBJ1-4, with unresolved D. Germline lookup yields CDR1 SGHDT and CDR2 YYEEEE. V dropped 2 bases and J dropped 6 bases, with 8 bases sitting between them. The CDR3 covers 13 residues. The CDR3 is CASSFIQDEKLFF. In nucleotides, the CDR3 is TGTGCCAGCAGCTTCATTCAGGATGAAAAACTGTTTTTT.